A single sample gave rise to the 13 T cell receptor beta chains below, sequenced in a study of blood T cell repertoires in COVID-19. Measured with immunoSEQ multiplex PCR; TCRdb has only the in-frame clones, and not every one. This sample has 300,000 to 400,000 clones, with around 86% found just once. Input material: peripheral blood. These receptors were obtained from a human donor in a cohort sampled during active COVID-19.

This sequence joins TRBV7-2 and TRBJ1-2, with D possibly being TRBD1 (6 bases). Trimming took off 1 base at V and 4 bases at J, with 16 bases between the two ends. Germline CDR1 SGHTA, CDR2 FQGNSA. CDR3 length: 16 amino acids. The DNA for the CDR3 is TGTGCCAGCAGCTTAGAGGTGGGGGCGCAAGGCTATGGCTACACCTTC. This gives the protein CASSLEVGAQGYGYTF.

This CDR3 reads CASSLRFDRPYF. The CDR3 DNA sequence: TGTGCCAGCAGCTTAAGATTCGACAGGCCGTACTTC. This chain joins TRBV7-8 and TRBJ2-5; perhaps TRBD1 as D (6 bases). Germline values: CDR1 SGHVS, CDR2 FQNEAQ. There are 12 residues in the CDR3. Trimming left V 2 bases short and J 13 bases short, with 14 bases between. Filled out from reference TRBV7-8 and TRBJ2-5, the complete variable domain reads GAGVSQSPRYKVAKRGQDVALRCDPISGHVSLFWYQQALGQGPEFLTYFQNEAQLDKSGLPSDRFFAERPEGSVSTLKIQRTQQEDSAVYLCASSLRFDRPYFGPGTRLLVL.

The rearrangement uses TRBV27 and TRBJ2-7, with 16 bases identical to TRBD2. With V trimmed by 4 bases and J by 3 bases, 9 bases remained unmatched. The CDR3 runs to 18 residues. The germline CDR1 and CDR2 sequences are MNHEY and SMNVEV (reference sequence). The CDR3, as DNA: TGTGCCAGCAGTTGGACGGGACTAGCGGGAGGGGGTGACTACGAGCAGTACTTC. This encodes CASSWTGLAGGGDYEQYF.

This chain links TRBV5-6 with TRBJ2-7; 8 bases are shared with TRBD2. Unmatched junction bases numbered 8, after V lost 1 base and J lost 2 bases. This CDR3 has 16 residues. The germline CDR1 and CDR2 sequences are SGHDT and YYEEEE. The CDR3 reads CASSLRETAGAYEQYF. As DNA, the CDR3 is TGTGCCAGCAGCTTGAGGGAAACAGCGGGGGCCTACGAGCAGTACTTC.

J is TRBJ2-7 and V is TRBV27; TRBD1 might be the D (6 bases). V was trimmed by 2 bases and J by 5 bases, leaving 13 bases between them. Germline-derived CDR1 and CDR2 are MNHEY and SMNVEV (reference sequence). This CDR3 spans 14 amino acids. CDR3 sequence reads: CASSLRGINNEQYF. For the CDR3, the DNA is TGTGCCAGCAGTTTAAGGGGGATCAATAACGAGCAGTACTTC.

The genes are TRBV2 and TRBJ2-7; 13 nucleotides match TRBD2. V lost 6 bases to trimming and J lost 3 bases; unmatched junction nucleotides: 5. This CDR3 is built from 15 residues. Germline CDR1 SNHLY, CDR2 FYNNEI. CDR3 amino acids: CASRPRLAGGYEQYF. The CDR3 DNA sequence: TGTGCCAGCAGGCCTCGACTAGCGGGAGGCTACGAGCAGTACTTC. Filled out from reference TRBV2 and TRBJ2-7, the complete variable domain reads EPEVTQTPSHQVTQMGQEVILRCVPISNHLYFYWYRQILGQKVEFLVSFYNNEISEKSEIFDDQFSVERPDGSNFTLKIRSTKLEDSAMYFCASRPRLAGGYEQYFGPGTRLTVT.

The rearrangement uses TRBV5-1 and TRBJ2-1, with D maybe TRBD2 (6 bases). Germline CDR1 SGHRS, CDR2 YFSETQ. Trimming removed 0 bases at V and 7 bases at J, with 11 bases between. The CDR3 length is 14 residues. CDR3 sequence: CASSLAGVGNEQFF. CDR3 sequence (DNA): TGCGCCAGCAGCTTGGCGGGAGTGGGAAATGAGCAGTTCTTC.

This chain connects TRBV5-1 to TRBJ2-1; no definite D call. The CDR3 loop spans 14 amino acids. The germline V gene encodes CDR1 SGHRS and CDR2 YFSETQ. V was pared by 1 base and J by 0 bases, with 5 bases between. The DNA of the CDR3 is TGCGCCAGCAGCTTGCCCTCCTCCTACAATGAGCAGTTCTTC. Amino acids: CASSLPSSYNEQFF.

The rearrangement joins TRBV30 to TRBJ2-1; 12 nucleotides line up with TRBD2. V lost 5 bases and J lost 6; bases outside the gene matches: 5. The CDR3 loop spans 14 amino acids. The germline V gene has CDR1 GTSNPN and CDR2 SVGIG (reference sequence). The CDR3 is CAWAPGLAGNEQFF. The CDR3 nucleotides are TGTGCCTGGGCGCCGGGACTAGCGGGCAATGAGCAGTTCTTC.

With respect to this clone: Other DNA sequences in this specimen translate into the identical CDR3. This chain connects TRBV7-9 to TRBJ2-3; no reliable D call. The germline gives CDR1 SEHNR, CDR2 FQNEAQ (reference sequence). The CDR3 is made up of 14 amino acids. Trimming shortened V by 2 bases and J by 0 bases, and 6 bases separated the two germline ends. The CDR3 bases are TGTGCCAGCAGCTTAACGGGTAGCACAGATACGCAGTATTTT. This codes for CASSLTGSTDTQYF.

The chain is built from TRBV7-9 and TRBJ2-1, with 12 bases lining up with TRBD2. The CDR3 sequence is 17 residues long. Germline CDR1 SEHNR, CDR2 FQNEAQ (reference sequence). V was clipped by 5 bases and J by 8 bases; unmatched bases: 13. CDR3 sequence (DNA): TGTGCCAGCAGCCCCCCCACCCTACTAGCGGGAGGCGATGAGCAGTTCTTC. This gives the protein CASSPPTLLAGGDEQFF.

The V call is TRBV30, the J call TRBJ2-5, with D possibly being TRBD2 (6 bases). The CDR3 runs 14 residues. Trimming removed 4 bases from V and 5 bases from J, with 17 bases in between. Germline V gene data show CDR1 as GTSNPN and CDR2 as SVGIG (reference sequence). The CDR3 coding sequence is TGTGCCTGGACCCCGGCGGGGAGGCGGGAGACCCAGTACTTC. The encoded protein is CAWTPAGRRETQYF.

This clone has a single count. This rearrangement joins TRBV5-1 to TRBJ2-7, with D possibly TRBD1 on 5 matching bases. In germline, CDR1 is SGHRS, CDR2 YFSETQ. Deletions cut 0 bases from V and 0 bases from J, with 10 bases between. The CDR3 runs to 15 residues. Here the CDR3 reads CASSLAGINSYEQYF. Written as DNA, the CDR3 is TGCGCCAGCAGCTTGGCAGGGATTAACTCCTACGAGCAGTACTTC.